This T cell receptor (beta chain) appears in the sequencing data of a study of T cells in tumors after PD-1 blockade. In the study overall: Either cemiplimab 350 mg every 2 weeks or pembrolizumab 200 mg every 3 weeks was given. Daily vismodegib 150 mg continued in a subset of anti-PD-1-treated patients.

The CDR3 covers 14 residues. Trimming stripped 0 bases from V and 4 bases from J, with 9 bases between. The germline CDR1 and CDR2 sequences are SEHNR and FQNEAQ (reference sequence). Measured with immunoSEQ multiplex PCR; TCRdb has only the in-frame clones, and not every one. This repertoire shows some 8,200 clones, about 62% found once; its top ten account for about 12%. Time point denoted: second of two post-therapy site-matched biopsies roughly eight weeks apart. The sequence derives from a human donor with basal cell carcinoma. The V and J genes are TRBV7-9 and TRBJ1-1; possibly TRBD1 for D (5 bases). The specimen was tumor tissue, collected after anti-PD-1 treatment. The CDR3 region is CASSLARGITEAFF. The CDR3 DNA reads TGTGCCAGCAGCTTAGCAAGGGGTATCACTGAAGCTTTCTTT.